This TCR beta chain comes out of a study of blood T cell repertoires in COVID-19. About the study: In each case, the material was cDNA or gDNA derived from T cells, B-cell-depleted T cells, or PBMCs.

Germline V gives CDR1 KGHSH, CDR2 LQKENI. The CDR3 spans 14 residues. V was cut by 3 bases and J by 4 bases, with 10 bases left in between. In the authors' methods: Reference gene primer amplification yielded estimated nucleated cell counts. Produced via immunoSEQ multiplex PCR; TCRdb's table is partial and in-frame only. That table furnishes V, J and clone size, whereas the DNA furnished D and trimming. The table lists approximately 200,000 clones, more than 70% of them singletons. Sequenced material: peripheral blood. This TCR came from a woman aged 25 to 39 with acute or convalescent COVID-19. The genes are TRBV18 and TRBJ2-1, with D possibly TRBD2 on 6 matching bases. The chain's CDR3 is CASSPTGLYNEQFF. The CDR3 nucleotides are TGTGCCAGCTCACCTACAGGACTATACAATGAGCAGTTCTTC. Full variable domain (outside the CDR3, taken from reference TRBV18 and TRBJ2-1): NAGVMQNPRHLVRRRGQEARLRCSPMKGHSHVYWYRQLPEEGLKFMVYLQKENIIDESGMPKERFSAEFPKEGPSILRIQQVVRGDSAAYFCASSPTGLYNEQFFGPGTRLTVL.